The 13 T cell receptor beta chains reported below all come from one sample, sequenced in a study of CD8 T cells in ankylosing spondylitis. MiXCR, run by TCRdb on the 5' RACE reads, gives a single entry per CDR3 protein. The sample contains hundreds of thousands of distinct CDR3 sequences, under 35% of which appear only once. Source material: blood, either unsorted or a sorted T cell fraction (not recorded which). These TCRs come from a male donor with ankylosing spondylitis or in good health (not recorded which).

This clonotype was detected a few times. The rearrangement links TRBV4-1 to TRBJ2-5, with D perhaps matching TRBD1 (5 bases). CDR3 length equals 15 residues. Germline CDR1 MGHRA, CDR2 YSYEKL. V was trimmed by 1 base and J by 1 base, leaving 10 bases between them. CDR3 sequence: CASSQGTGSQETQYF. The CDR3 coding sequence is TGCGCCAGCAGCCAAGGAACAGGATCCCAAGAGACCCAGTACTTC.

This clonotype was picked up a small number of times. The V call is TRBV7-8, the J call TRBJ2-4; 7 bases are a match to TRBD1. CDR3 length: 16 amino acids. J lost 7 bases, V lost 1 base, and 10 bases had no gene match. Germline CDR1 is SGHVS and CDR2 is FQNEAQ. CDR3 bases: TGTGCCAGCAGCTTAGAGGGCGACAGGGTCTGGAACATTCAGTACTTC. It specifies CASSLEGDRVWNIQYF.

The chain couples TRBV7-6 to TRBJ1-1, with D perhaps TRBD1 (5 bases). CDR1 and CDR2 from the germline V gene are SGHVS and FNYEAQ. Trimming took off 5 bases at V and 6 bases at J, with 19 bases between the two ends. The CDR3 runs 15 residues. In DNA form, the CDR3 reads TGTGCCAGCAGCGCCAGGGCCTCGTCCGACTCTGAAGCTTTCTTT. Protein product: CASSARASSDSEAFF.

This clonotype has more than one count but fewer than ten. This chain links TRBV15 with TRBJ2-1; D not resolved. Germline lookup yields CDR1 LNHNV and CDR2 YYDKDF (reference sequence). V lost 1 base and J lost 3, with 7 bases in between. This CDR3 is 14 amino acids long. CDR3 coding DNA: TGTGCCACCAGCAGAGTAGGCTTCTACAATGAGCAGTTCTTC. Amino acid sequence: CATSRVGFYNEQFF.

The gene calls are TRBV9 and TRBJ2-7, with 7 bases matching TRBD2. J gave up 2 bases and V 1 base, and 6 bases lay outside the gene matches. CDR3 length equals 15 residues. Germline CDR1 SGDLS, CDR2 YYNGEE. This chain's CDR3 is CASSVTAGDTYEQYF. In DNA form, the CDR3 reads TGTGCCAGCAGCGTAACGGCGGGGGATACCTACGAGCAGTACTTC.

This clonotype was observed many times. This chain uses TRBV20-1 with TRBJ2-1; 10 positions agree with TRBD2. Germline-derived CDR1 and CDR2 are DFQATT and SNEGSKA (reference sequence). The V segment lost 1 base and the J segment 9 bases; nucleotides outside the gene matches: 24. The CDR3 consists of 20 residues. This chain's CDR3 is CSARGWPNESGGVSLAEQFF. CDR3 sequence (DNA): TGCAGTGCTAGAGGTTGGCCGAATGAGAGCGGGGGGGTCTCCTTGGCTGAGCAGTTCTTC.

This rearrangement joins TRBV5-6 to TRBJ2-4; 8 positions agree with TRBD1. V lost 6 bases and J lost 1; bases outside the gene matches: 6. The germline gives CDR1 SGHDT, CDR2 YYEEEE. The CDR3 length is 15 residues. The CDR3 region is CASNLDRDAKNIQYF. The CDR3 bases are TGTGCCAGCAACCTGGACAGGGACGCCAAAAACATTCAGTACTTC.

The V gene is TRBV20-1, the J gene TRBJ2-7; the D gene is possibly TRBD2 (6 bases). Germline-derived CDR1 and CDR2 are DFQATT and SNEGSKA (reference sequence). This CDR3 is built from 14 residues. V shed 6 bases and J shed 2 bases, with 17 bases lying between them. CDR3 amino acids: CSARDHRGTYEQYF. The CDR3 DNA follows: TGCAGTGCGAGGGACCACCGCGGGACCTACGAGCAGTACTTC.

The chain combines TRBV5-6 with TRBJ2-7; maybe TRBD2 (5 bases). The ends were cut back, 2 bases at V and 1 base at J, with 7 bases in the middle. The CDR3 spans 13 residues. Germline loops: CDR1 SGHDT, CDR2 YYEEEE. CDR3 in DNA: TGTGCCAGCAGCTTTTGGGAGTCCTACGAGCAGTACTTC. Protein: CASSFWESYEQYF.

In this sample, this clonotype turned up a few times. The chain carries TRBV12-3 or TRBV12-4 and TRBJ2-1; D gene unclear. The CDR3 has 14 amino acids. V was shortened by 9 bases and J by 4 bases, with 16 bases between the two germline ends. CDR3 sequence (DNA): TGTGCCAGTGAGTCCCCTTGGGGATACAATGAGCAGTTCTTC. Amino acid sequence: CASESPWGYNEQFF.

This clonotype has only a few counts. The chain couples TRBV3-1 to TRBJ2-1; D is unclear. Germline CDR1 reads LGHDT; CDR2 reads YNNKEL (reference sequence). V was trimmed by 4 bases and J by 5 bases, leaving 9 bases between them. CDR3 size: 13 residues. The CDR3 reads CASSRVGNNEQFF. The CDR3 nucleotides read TGTGCCAGCAGCCGAGTGGGGAACAATGAGCAGTTCTTC.

This clonotype was found a few times. The chain combines TRBV12-3 or TRBV12-4 with TRBJ2-5; possible D gene TRBD1, 6 bases. The germline V and J ends were trimmed by 6 bases and 5 bases, with 16 bases remaining between them. This CDR3 spans 14 amino acids. The CDR3 is CASRPQGFRETQYF. The CDR3 nucleotides read TGTGCCAGCAGACCTCAGGGGTTTCGGGAGACCCAGTACTTC.

The rearrangement joins TRBV4-1 to TRBJ1-2; possible D gene TRBD1, 5 bases. The V end was cut by 1 base, the J end by 6 bases, with 21 bases between. Germline V gene sequence: CDR1 MGHRA, CDR2 YSYEKL. The CDR3 is 17 residues long. The CDR3 protein is CASSQGPGTKRIHGYTF. DNA for the CDR3: TGCGCCAGCAGCCAAGGTCCCGGGACCAAGAGGATTCATGGCTACACCTTC.